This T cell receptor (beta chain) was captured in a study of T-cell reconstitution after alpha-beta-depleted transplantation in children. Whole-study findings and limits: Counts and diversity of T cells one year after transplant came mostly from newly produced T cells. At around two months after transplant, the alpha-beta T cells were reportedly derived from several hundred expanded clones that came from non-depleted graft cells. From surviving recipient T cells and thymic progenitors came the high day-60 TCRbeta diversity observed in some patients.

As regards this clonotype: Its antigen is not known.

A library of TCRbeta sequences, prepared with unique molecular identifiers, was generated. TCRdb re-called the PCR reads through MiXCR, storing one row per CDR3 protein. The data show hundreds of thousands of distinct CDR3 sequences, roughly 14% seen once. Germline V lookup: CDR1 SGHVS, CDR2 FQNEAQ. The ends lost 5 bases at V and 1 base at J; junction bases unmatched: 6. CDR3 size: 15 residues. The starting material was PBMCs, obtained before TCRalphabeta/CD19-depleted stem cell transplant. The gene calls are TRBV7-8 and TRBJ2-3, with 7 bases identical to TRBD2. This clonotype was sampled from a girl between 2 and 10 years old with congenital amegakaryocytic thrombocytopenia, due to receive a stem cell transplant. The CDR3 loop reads CASSARLAGTDTQYF. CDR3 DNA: TGTGCCAGCAGCGCCCGCCTAGCGGGCACAGATACGCAGTATTTT.